This T cell receptor (beta chain) stems from a study of blood T cells in healthy people across ages (dated by TCRdb to between 2014 and 2016). Background on the whole study: In model experiments, roughly one uniquely barcoded TCR beta cDNA molecule per two T cells was captured by template switching. Using the same blood draw, the study looked at two additional independent replicas of 1 million unique cDNA reads for two donors, one aged 18 to 30 and the other aged 80 or older. To avoid experimental bias, donors of different ages were spread randomly across the sequencing lanes. To track age-related changes in TCR beta repertoire diversity, the study relied on deep sequencing normalized with unique cDNA molecular identifiers. Donors were grouped into four age groups: young (average 16 years), middle-aged (39), aged (62) and long-lived (around 80).

The library was built by means of 5' RACE. Data came from an Illumina HiSeq 2500. A second roughly 7 to 11 cycle PCR used a sample-barcoded 5' primer and a J-beta primer mix. Each TCR beta cDNA molecule received a unique molecular identifier from a template-switch 5' adaptor carrying 12 random nucleotides. Each sample yielded at least 2.5 million CDR3-containing paired-end reads. First-strand cDNA synthesis was performed from all RNA using the Mint cDNA synthesis kit, with priming by a TRBC-specific oligonucleotide. Following uracil-DNA glycosylase treatment, all cDNA underwent a first 18-cycle PCR with the universal primers M1SS and BC2_uni_R. The source study handled its data this way. Normalization of each sample was performed by random selection of 1 million high-quality reads, each carrying a distinct molecular identifier. Reads sharing molecular identifiers were discarded rather than binned into consensus sequences. MiTCR, with a Q25 quality threshold and the strictest error-elimination algorithm, was used for CDR3 identification, clonotype clustering and error correction. A nonparametric unseen species model with Euler transformation was used to estimate lower-bound total TCR beta diversity. TCRdb reran the public reads through fastp at Q25 and MiXCR, keeping productive beta chains. Every entry covers one CDR3 protein and lists the most common genes and DNA from its rows. The V and J calls, along with clone size, are taken from TCRdb and not from the paper's own processing. This sample has about 750,000 distinct CDR3 sequences in its table, and about 53% of those were observed once. The biggest ten clones account for roughly two fifths of the sample.

CDR1 and CDR2 (SEHNR, FQNEAQ) derive from the germline V gene (reference sequence). Trimming at the junction amounts to 0 bases on V and 4 bases on J, and the germline ends lie 10 bases apart. The CDR3, cysteine through phenylalanine, is 16 amino acids long. The entry retains the CDR3 DNA only, 48 bases that are in frame from base 1. The investigation overall reported the following: As age increased, observed TCR beta diversity per million T cells dropped in a roughly linear way, and a significant reduction was already evident by age 40. Estimates of total diversity based on one million sequenced T cells were regarded as lower bounds and as underestimates. A strong correlation was found between observed TCR beta diversity and the percentage of naive T cells measured by flow cytometry. Because donor CMV infection status was unknown, age-related changes in expanded clonotypes were potentially confounded. Because profiling used bulk unsorted PBMCs, naive and antigen-experienced compartments could not be compared conclusively. Compared with the aged group, more naive CD4+ T cells, fewer expanded clones and increased TCR diversity were shown by the long-lived group, suggesting age selection.

The donors were roughly 40 Caucasian individuals from Russia, aged roughly 6 to 100 years, who were systemically healthy. Around 9.7 milliliters of peripheral blood were collected from each donor into EDTA-treated Vacutainer tubes. Ficoll-Paque density-gradient centrifugation was used to isolate PBMCs, with at least 6 million per sample. Total RNA was extracted from PBMCs with Trizol reagent, with at least 6 micrograms obtained per sample. The percentages of naive CD45RAhigh/CD27high T cells were determined by flow cytometry on a PBMC aliquot from every donor. With regard to this clonotype: Its antigen remains undetermined. No quality values exist for individual bases; no much larger clone is one base distant.

The sample comprised blood. The rearrangement joined TRBV7-9 to TRBJ2-6; perhaps TRBD1 is the D gene, with 5 bases matching. This clonotype was sampled from a man older than 75 in good health. For the CDR3, the sequence is CASSLAGLRGANVLTF. The nucleotide sequence reads TGTGCCAGCAGCTTAGCGGGGCTAAGAGGGGCCAACGTCCTGACTTTC. Supplemented by the reference TRBV7-9 and TRBJ2-6 proteins around the CDR3, the complete variable domain is DTGVSQNPRHKITKRGQNVTFRCDPISEHNRLYWYRQTLGQGPEFLTYFQNEAQLEKSRLLSDRFSAERPKGSFSTLEIQRTEQGDSAMYLCASSLAGLRGANVLTFGAGSRLTVL.